Sequencing of this T cell receptor (beta chain) was carried out in a study of blood T cells in healthy people across ages. Findings and caveats of the study: Per million T cells, TCR beta diversity dropped roughly linearly as age increased.

For this clonotype: Antigen specificity is unknown. The junction and the germline gene differ at one end; a read error may be behind it.

Researchers isolated at least 7 million PBMCs per sample. For the second PCR, which ran for roughly 7 to 11 cycles, a sample-barcoded 5' primer and a J-beta primer mix were used. Using its own MiXCR run on the 5' RACE reads, TCRdb lists one record per CDR3 protein. The sample records around 1,900,000 distinct CDR3 sequences, around 42% being singletons. Germline V gives CDR1 SGHTA, CDR2 FQGNSA. CDR3 length: 14 amino acids. The chain links TRBV7-2 to TRBJ2-3; the D gene is possibly TRBD2 (5 bases). The sequence came from a human donor in good health. The sequencing sample was made of blood. This CDR3 is CASSLARRADMQYF. Written as DNA, the CDR3 is TGTGCCAGCAGCTTAGCGAGGCGGGCAGATATGCAGTATTTT.